The rows below give T cell receptor beta chains drawn from one sample of a study of shared clonotypes between healthy human individuals. Some clones are missing from TCRdb's copy, which holds only in-frame ones; the method was immunoSEQ multiplex PCR. The table includes some 2,000,000 clones, roughly 95% detected once. Specimen: naive CD4+ T cells sorted from blood. The receptors stem from a man aged 18 to 30 in good health. The CDR3 runs from the conserved cysteine through the conserved F or W. The D gene is left open where the match is weak. The size entry is marked missing in some rows and otherwise reads once, few, many or a size class.

j_gene	v_gene	d_gene	abundance	CDR3nt	CDR3aa
TRBJ1-5	TRBV10-3	NA	NA	TGTGCCATCAGTGAGGCACAGAGGAATCAGCCCCAGCATTTT	CAISEAQRNQPQHF
TRBJ1-2	TRBV5-4	NA	once	TGTGCCAGCAGCACAGGACAGAAGAACTATGGCTACACCTTC	CASSTGQKNYGYTF
TRBJ2-2	TRBV2	NA	NA	TGTGCCAGCAGCGGAAAGGGAGGGGGCACCGGGGAGCTGTTTTTT	CASSGKGGGTGELFF
TRBJ1-6	TRBV6-5	TRBD1	NA	TGTGCCAGCAGTTCCCGGGACAGGGGGTCTTCACCCCTCCACTTT	CASSSRDRGSSPLHF
TRBJ1-2	TRBV18	NA	NA	TGTGCCAGCTCTTTTCAATCGGAAGGGAAGGGCTACACCTTC	CASSFQSEGKGYTF
TRBJ2-2	TRBV21-1	NA	NA	TGTGCCAGCAGCAAGGGACAGCCCCTTACCGGGGAGCTGTTTTTT	CASSKGQPLTGELFF
TRBJ1-6	TRBV30	NA	NA	TGTGCCTGGGGGTTGAGTGGGACTAATTCACCCCTCCACTTT	CAWGLSGTNSPLHF
TRBJ1-2	TRBV4-1	NA	NA	TGCGCCAGCAGTCGCACAGGGCTGGACCGATATGGCTACACCTTC	CASSRTGLDRYGYTF
TRBJ2-1	TRBV9	NA	NA	TGTGCCAGCAGCGTAATCTCCGACCCCTACAATGAGCAGTTCTTC	CASSVISDPYNEQFF
TRBJ1-5	TRBV7-9	NA	NA	TGTGCCAGCAGCTTTACAGAAAGCAATCAGCCCCAGCATTTT	CASSFTESNQPQHF
TRBJ2-5	TRBV10-2	TRBD1	NA	TGCGCCAGCAGTGAGCCCCACCGGGACAGTCAAGAGACCCAGTACTTC	CASSEPHRDSQETQYF
TRBJ2-5	TRBV7-2	TRBD2	NA	TGTGCCAGCAGCCCGCCGGGGGGACTCCGCCAAGAGACCCAGTACTTC	CASSPPGGLRQETQYF
TRBJ2-2	TRBV19	TRBD2	NA	TGTGCCAGTAGTACCAAGACTAGCGGGACGAACACCGGGGAGCTGTTTTTT	CASSTKTSGTNTGELFF
TRBJ2-1	TRBV19	NA	once	TGTGCCAGTAGTCAGTCAACCAACTCCTACAATGAGCAGTTCTTC	CASSQSTNSYNEQFF
TRBJ2-1	TRBV2	TRBD1	NA	TGTGCCAGCAGGCCGGGACAGGGGGTTGAGCAGTTCTTC	CASRPGQGVEQFF
TRBJ2-7	TRBV6-1	NA	NA	TGTGCCAGCAGTGAAGGTTTAACTAGCTTAGACTACGAGCAGTACTTC	CASSEGLTSLDYEQYF
TRBJ2-2	TRBV5-1	NA	NA	TGCGCCAGCAGCTACACCGGGACGACAAGCACCGGGGAGCTGTTTTTT	CASSYTGTTSTGELFF
TRBJ1-6	TRBV9	NA	NA	TGTGCCAGCAGCGTAGGGGTAGGGGGTGGTGGCGATTCACCCCTCCACTTT	CASSVGVGGGGDSPLHF
TRBJ1-4	TRBV6-5	NA	NA	TGTGCCAGCAGTTACGCTCCCCAGGGATTGTCCGAAAAACTGTTTTTT	CASSYAPQGLSEKLFF
TRBJ1-1	TRBV5-1	NA	NA	TGCGCCAGCAGCTTAGGGACGGAACTCATGAACACTGAAGCTTTCTTT	CASSLGTELMNTEAFF
TRBJ2-7	TRBV4-1	NA	NA	TGCGCCAGCAGCCAACGTCGAGGCGGGCCCTACGAGCAGTACTTC	CASSQRRGGPYEQYF
TRBJ2-2	TRBV4-1	TRBD1	NA	TGCGCCAGCAGCCAACGGGACAGGCGAGACACCGGGGAGCTGTTTTTT	CASSQRDRRDTGELFF
TRBJ1-4	TRBV5-6	NA	once	TGTGCCAGCAGCTTGGGGGCCGGGGCGGCTGAAAAACTGTTTTTT	CASSLGAGAAEKLFF
TRBJ1-1	TRBV6-5	TRBD1	NA	TGTGCCAGCAGTTACGGGACAGCAGCAAACACTGAAGCTTTCTTT	CASSYGTAANTEAFF
TRBJ2-7	TRBV2	NA	NA	TGTGCCAGCAAGAGAACGGACGAGCAGTACTTC	CASKRTDEQYF
TRBJ1-3	TRBV25-1	NA	NA	TGTGCCAGCAGTGGCCAGGGGAAAAGAAACACCATATATTTT	CASSGQGKRNTIYF
TRBJ2-1	TRBV5-1	NA	NA	TGCGCCAGCAGCATCGCAAACAATGAGCAGTTCTTC	CASSIANNEQFF
TRBJ1-4	TRBV9	TRBD1	NA	TGTGCCAGCAGCGTCGGACAGGGGCTAAATGAAAAACTGTTTTTT	CASSVGQGLNEKLFF
TRBJ2-7	TRBV11-3	TRBD1	NA	TGTGCCAGCAGCCCCAGGGACAGGGACTACGAGCAGTACTTC	CASSPRDRDYEQYF
TRBJ1-2	TRBV2	NA	NA	TGTGCCAGCACTAACCGGACTTCCCCTTATGGCTACACCTTC	CASTNRTSPYGYTF
TRBJ1-3	TRBV4-1	TRBD1	NA	TGCGCCAGCAGCCAAGGGGAGACAGGGCGGAACTCTGGAAACACCATATATTTT	CASSQGETGRNSGNTIYF
TRBJ1-1	TRBV30	TRBD1	NA	TGTGCCTGGGAAGGACAGGCGAACACTGAAGCTTTCTTT	CAWEGQANTEAFF
TRBJ1-1	TRBV19	TRBD1	NA	TGTGCCAGTAGTCCCCGGACAGGGGGCGCGGGCACTGAAGCTTTCTTT	CASSPRTGGAGTEAFF
TRBJ1-6	TRBV6-5	TRBD1	NA	TGTGCCAGCAGGCCTCAGGGGGATAATTCACCCCTCCACTTT	CASRPQGDNSPLHF
TRBJ2-7	TRBV10-2	TRBD2	NA	TGCGCCAGCAGTCCTAGCGGGAGTGTTTACGAGCAGTACTTC	CASSPSGSVYEQYF
TRBJ1-5	TRBV6-4	NA	NA	TGTGCCAGCAGCCCAGACAGCAAAAATCAGCCCCAGCATTTT	CASSPDSKNQPQHF
TRBJ2-7	TRBV7-8	NA	NA	TGTGCCAGCAGCTCTAACCGGGACACGCCCTCCTACGAGCAGTACTTC	CASSSNRDTPSYEQYF